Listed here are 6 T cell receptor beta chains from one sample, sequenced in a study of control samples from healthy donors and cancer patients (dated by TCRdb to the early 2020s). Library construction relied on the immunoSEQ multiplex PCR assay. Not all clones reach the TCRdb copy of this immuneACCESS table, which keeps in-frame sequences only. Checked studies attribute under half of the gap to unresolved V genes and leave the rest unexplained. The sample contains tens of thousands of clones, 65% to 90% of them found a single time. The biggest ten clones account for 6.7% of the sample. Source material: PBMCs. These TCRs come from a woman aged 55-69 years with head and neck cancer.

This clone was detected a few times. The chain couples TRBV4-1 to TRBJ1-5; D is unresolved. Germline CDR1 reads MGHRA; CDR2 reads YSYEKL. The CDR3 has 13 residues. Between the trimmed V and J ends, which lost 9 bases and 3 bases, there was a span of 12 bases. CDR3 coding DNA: TGCGCCAGGACGGTGAGACTCAATCAGCCCCAGCATTTT. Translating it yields CARTVRLNQPQHF.

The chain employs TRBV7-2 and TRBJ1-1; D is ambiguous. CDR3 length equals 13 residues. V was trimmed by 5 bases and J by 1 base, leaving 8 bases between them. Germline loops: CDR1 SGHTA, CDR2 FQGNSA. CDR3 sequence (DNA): TGTGCCAGCAGCACAACAGCGAACACTGAAGCTTTCTTT. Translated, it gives CASSTTANTEAFF.

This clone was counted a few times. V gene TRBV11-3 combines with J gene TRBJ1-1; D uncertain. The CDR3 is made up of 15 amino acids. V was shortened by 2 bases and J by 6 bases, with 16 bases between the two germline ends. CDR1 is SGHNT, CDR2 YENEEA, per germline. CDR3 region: CASSLSPPGYAEAFF. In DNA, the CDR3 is TGTGCCAGCAGCTTAAGCCCCCCGGGCTATGCTGAAGCTTTCTTT.

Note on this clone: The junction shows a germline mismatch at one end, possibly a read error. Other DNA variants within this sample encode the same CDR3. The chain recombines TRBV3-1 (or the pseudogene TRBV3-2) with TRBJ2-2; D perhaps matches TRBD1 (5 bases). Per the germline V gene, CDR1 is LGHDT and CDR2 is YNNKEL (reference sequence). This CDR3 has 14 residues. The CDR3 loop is CASSQARAAGELFF. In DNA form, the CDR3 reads TGTGCTAGCAGCCAAGCCAGGGCGGCCGGGGAGCTGTTTTTT.

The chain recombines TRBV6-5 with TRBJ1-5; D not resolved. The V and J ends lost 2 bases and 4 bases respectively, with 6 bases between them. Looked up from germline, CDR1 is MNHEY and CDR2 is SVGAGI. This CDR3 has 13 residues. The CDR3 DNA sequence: TGTGCCAGCAGTTACGAGGGAAATCAGCCCCAGCATTTT. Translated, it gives CASSYEGNQPQHF.

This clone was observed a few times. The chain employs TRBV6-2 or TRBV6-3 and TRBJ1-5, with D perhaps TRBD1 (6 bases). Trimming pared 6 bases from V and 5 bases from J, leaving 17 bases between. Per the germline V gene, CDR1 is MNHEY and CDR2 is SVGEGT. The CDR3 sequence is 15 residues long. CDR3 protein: CASSTQGAGDQPQHF. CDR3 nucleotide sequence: TGTGCCAGCAGCACCCAGGGAGCAGGGGATCAGCCCCAGCATTTT.